This TCR beta chain was sequenced during a study of blood T cell repertoires in COVID-19. As originally analysed: Counts of nucleated cells, estimated from reference gene primer amplification, were obtained. Repertoires were generated with immunoSEQ multiplex PCR, while TCRdb's copy carries only in-frame clones and drops some. V, J and clone size were drawn from that table, and D and trimming were deduced from the DNA. Of roughly 260,000 clones listed, 82% are singletons. The receptor comes from a woman between 18 and 29 years old with acute or convalescent COVID-19. The sample comprised peripheral blood.

The CDR3 DNA reads TGTGCCAGTAGACTAGCGGGAAGGGAGACCCAGTACTTC. Translated: CASRLAGRETQYF. The chain combines TRBV19 with TRBJ2-5, with 10 bases identical to TRBD2. The V and J ends lost 6 bases and 5 bases, in that order; junction bases with no gene match: 3. CDR1 and CDR2 (germline): LNHDA, SQIVND (reference sequence). This CDR3 has 13 amino acids.